The sequence of this T cell receptor (beta chain) was determined in a study of T cell responses to AZD1222 COVID-19 vaccine. Turning to the study itself: Doses given second, at about 4 or about 12 weeks, were pooled.

Regarding the study as a whole: In all cases, repertoires were sampled only after the peak T cell response.

The germline V gene has CDR1 LNHDA and CDR2 SQIVND (reference sequence). CDR3 length: 15 residues. V lost 5 bases, J lost 5 bases, and 16 bases lay in between. Profiled with immunoSEQ multiplex PCR; TCRdb holds only in-frame clones, not every one. The sample has about 120,000 clones; around 87% are singletons. As to this clone: Its antigen is unknown.

Sample: peripheral blood, taken on day 0 of AZD1222 vaccination. The V and J genes are TRBV19 and TRBJ1-5; unclear D gene. The clonotype comes from an adult in good health. The CDR3 bases are TGTGCCAGTAGTCCCCCGGGCCGAGGTTATCAGCCCCAGCATTTT. Protein sequence: CASSPPGRGYQPQHF.